The entry below describes one TCR beta chain. TCRdb re-analysed the RT-PCR reads in MiXCR, keeping a single row per CDR3 protein. Seen here are about 410,000 distinct CDR3 sequences, approximately 16% observed once, and the top ten hold less than 9.5%. This record comes from a study of patients and donors after allogeneic stem cell transplantation. Trimming removed 5 bases at V and 2 bases at J, with 12 bases between. The CDR3 covers 14 residues. CDR1 is SGHTA and CDR2 is FQGNSA in the germline V gene. V and J are TRBV7-2 and TRBJ1-2; D unresolved. This sequence originates from a human donor who was either an allogeneic HSCT recipient or a stem cell or donor lymphocyte infusion donor (not recorded which). It is not recorded whose cells these are; they may come from a transplant donor. Material for sequencing was blood, either unsorted or a sorted T cell fraction (not recorded which). The CDR3 protein is CASSPSAVNYGYTF. CDR3 coding DNA: TGTGCCAGCAGCCCGTCGGCAGTAAACTATGGCTACACCTTC.